A selection of T cell receptor beta chains follows, all from one sample in a study of response to subunit inactivated influenza vaccine. TCRdb analysed the RT-PCR reads with MiXCR anew, one entry per CDR3 protein. The table lists 500,000 to 550,000 distinct CDR3 sequences, approximately 7.7% of them singletons. This specimen was PBMCs from blood, taken about 24 months after vaccination. The receptors derive from a man between 50 and 69 years old who received an inactivated influenza vaccine. Each CDR3 is given with its conserved first and last residue. A D gene is named only where the DNA matches it firmly. Rows may omit the clone size; those that give it use once, few, many or a size class.

J | D | length | V | size | CDR3 | DNA
TRBJ2-3 | - | 12 | TRBV7-3 | - | CASSPDFNTQYF | TGTGCCAGCAGTCCTGACTTCAATACGCAGTATTTT
TRBJ1-2 | TRBD1 | 15 | TRBV6-2/TRBV6-3 | many | CASSYPGTANYGYTF | TGTGCCAGCAGTTACCCTGGGACAGCTAACTATGGCTACACCTTC
TRBJ1-1 | - | 11 | TRBV5-6 | few | CASSLREEAFF | TGTGCCAGCAGCTTGAGGGAAGAAGCTTTCTTT
TRBJ2-7 | - | 13 | TRBV20-1 | - | CSAMLGASYEQYF | TGCAGTGCTATGCTTGGGGCCTCCTACGAGCAGTACTTC
TRBJ1-2 | - | 13 | TRBV29-1 | - | CSVEYGGDYGYTF | TGCAGCGTTGAATATGGGGGAGACTATGGCTACACCTTC
TRBJ1-3 | - | 14 | TRBV5-4 | many | CASSLTGTGNTIYF | TGTGCCAGCAGCCTAACAGGGACTGGAAACACCATATATTTT
TRBJ2-2 | - | 13 | TRBV29-1 | - | CSAPARNTGELFF | TGCAGCGCCCCGGCGCGGAACACCGGGGAGCTGTTTTTT
TRBJ1-5 | TRBD1 | 15 | TRBV28 | many | CASSFRQGGSQPQHF | TGTGCCAGCAGTTTCCGGCAGGGGGGGAGTCAGCCCCAGCATTTT
TRBJ2-2 | - | 17 | TRBV11-2 | - | CASSLRGASLSTGELFF | TGTGCCAGCAGCTTACGGGGGGCGAGTTTGTCAACCGGGGAGCTGTTTTTT
TRBJ1-1 | - | 13 | TRBV10-3 | - | CAISANGGTEAFF | TGTGCCATCAGCGCCAATGGCGGCACTGAAGCTTTCTTT
TRBJ1-5 | - | 14 | TRBV29-1 | many | CSVERHGSNQPQHF | TGCAGCGTTGAGCGGCATGGGAGCAATCAGCCCCAGCATTTT
TRBJ1-4 | - | 16 | TRBV10-3 | - | CAISESVSATNEKLFF | TGTGCCATCAGTGAGTCGGTCAGTGCAACTAATGAAAAACTGTTTTTT
TRBJ2-3 | - | 14 | TRBV4-1 | many | CASSSLTGTDTQYF | TGCGCCAGCAGCTCTCTGACTGGCACAGATACGCAGTATTTT
TRBJ2-2 | TRBD1 | 15 | TRBV7-2 | - | CASSPGQGRTGELFF | TGTGCCAGCAGCCCAGGACAGGGGAGAACCGGGGAGCTGTTTTTT
TRBJ2-2 | TRBD2 | 14 | TRBV20-1 | few | CSARDTSGRGELFF | TGCAGTGCTAGAGATACTAGCGGGAGGGGGGAGCTGTTTTTT
TRBJ2-1 | TRBD2 | 15 | TRBV12-3/TRBV12-4 | few | CASSFLSGGAAEQFF | TGTGCCAGCAGTTTTTTGAGCGGGGGGGCGGCTGAGCAGTTCTTC
TRBJ2-3 | - | 15 | TRBV20-1 | few | CSARDPAEVGDTQYF | TGCAGTGCTAGAGATCCAGCGGAAGTCGGAGATACGCAGTATTTT
TRBJ2-5 | TRBD2 | 11 | TRBV20-1 | - | CSPGRVETQYF | TGCAGTCCAGGGAGGGTGGAGACCCAGTACTTC
TRBJ2-1 | TRBD2 | 13 | TRBV29-1 | few | CSVSGNSYNEQFF | TGCAGCGTGAGCGGGAACTCCTACAATGAGCAGTTCTTC
TRBJ1-5 | - | 14 | TRBV6-2/TRBV6-3 | many | CASQQLAGNQPQHF | TGTGCCAGCCAACAGTTAGCAGGGAATCAGCCCCAGCATTTT
TRBJ2-7 | - | 15 | TRBV4-3 | many | CASSQVWPAPYEQYF | TGCGCCAGCAGCCAAGTTTGGCCAGCACCCTACGAGCAGTACTTC
TRBJ2-1 | - | 15 | TRBV7-9 | many | CASSLRVVGMNEQFF | TGTGCCAGCAGCTTAAGGGTGGTTGGCATGAATGAGCAGTTCTTC
TRBJ2-7 | TRBD2 | 14 | TRBV20-1 | few | CSATRGAGAYEQYF | TGCAGTGCTACCAGGGGAGCGGGAGCTTACGAGCAGTACTTC
TRBJ2-5 | - | 15 | TRBV6-5 | - | CASSYSWAGQETQYF | TGTGCCAGCAGTTACTCGTGGGCAGGGCAAGAGACCCAGTACTTC
TRBJ1-5 | - | 15 | TRBV16 | - | CASSQSVRSNQPQHF | TGTGCCAGCAGCCAATCGGTACGTAGCAATCAGCCCCAGCATTTT
TRBJ2-1 | - | 13 | TRBV12-3/TRBV12-4 | many | CASSFEGGGGQFF | TGTGCCAGCAGTTTTGAGGGAGGCGGTGGGCAGTTCTTC
TRBJ2-4 | - | 15 | TRBV20-1 | few | CSAAGDLRGKNIQYF | TGCAGTGCCGCTGGGGACCTCAGGGGCAAAAACATTCAGTACTTC
TRBJ2-7 | - | 13 | TRBV29-1 | many | CSVEKGSPYEQYF | TGCAGCGTTGAAAAGGGGAGTCCCTACGAGCAGTACTTC
TRBJ2-1 | - | 12 | TRBV7-9 | - | CASSPPRIEQFF | TGTGCCAGCAGCCCGCCCCGGATAGAGCAGTTCTTC
TRBJ2-4 | - | 15 | TRBV19 | few | CASSMGGLAKNIQYF | TGTGCCAGTAGTATGGGAGGACTAGCCAAAAACATTCAGTACTTC
TRBJ2-5 | TRBD1 | 12 | TRBV20-1 | few | CSATDRLETQYF | TGCAGTGCGACGGACAGGCTAGAGACCCAGTACTTC
TRBJ2-1 | TRBD2 | 13 | TRBV4-1 | - | CASSQGLADEQFF | TGCGCCAGCAGCCAGGGACTAGCGGATGAGCAGTTCTTC
TRBJ1-1 | TRBD1 | 14 | TRBV20-1 | many | CSARRQGRNTEAFF | TGCAGTGCTAGGCGACAGGGACGGAACACTGAAGCTTTCTTT
TRBJ2-5 | - | 14 | TRBV11-3 | - | CASSLDGTGETQYF | TGTGCCAGCAGCTTAGATGGGACGGGAGAGACCCAGTACTTC
TRBJ2-5 | TRBD2 | 17 | TRBV29-1 | - | CSVVGLAGEAVQETQYF | TGCAGCGTTGTTGGACTAGCGGGAGAGGCCGTTCAAGAGACCCAGTACTTC
TRBJ1-2 | - | 14 | TRBV5-1 | many | CASSLSTRDYGYTF | TGCGCCAGCAGCTTATCCACTCGGGACTATGGCTACACCTTC
TRBJ1-1 | TRBD1 | 14 | TRBV7-2 | many | CASSSGQYNTEAFF | TGTGCCAGCAGCTCGGGACAGTATAACACTGAAGCTTTCTTT
TRBJ2-2 | - | 17 | TRBV6-1 | many | CASTEGGPHRGSGELFF | TGTGCCAGCACAGAAGGGGGGCCGCACCGGGGGTCGGGGGAGCTGTTTTTT
TRBJ2-2 | - | 16 | TRBV11-3 | - | CASSLGWTEDTGELFF | TGTGCCAGCAGCTTAGGCTGGACGGAAGACACCGGGGAGCTGTTTTTT
TRBJ2-5 | - | 11 | TRBV10-3 | few | CAISEGETQYF | TGTGCCATCAGTGAAGGAGAGACCCAGTACTTC
TRBJ2-7 | - | 15 | TRBV6-1 | many | CASSEATGGRGGQYF | TGTGCCAGCAGTGAAGCGACTGGTGGAAGGGGTGGGCAGTACTTC
TRBJ1-4 | - | 10 | TRBV27 | many | CARPNEKLFF | TGTGCCAGACCAAATGAAAAACTGTTTTTT
TRBJ2-3 | - | 14 | TRBV20-1 | many | CSARTAASTDTQYF | TGCAGTGCTAGGACTGCGGCTAGCACAGATACGCAGTATTTT
TRBJ1-1 | - | 12 | TRBV7-9 | - | CASRSGVTEAFF | TGTGCCAGCAGATCAGGGGTAACTGAAGCTTTCTTT
TRBJ2-5 | TRBD2 | 11 | TRBV20-1 | - | CRGLAGETQYF | TGCAGGGGACTAGCGGGGGAGACCCAGTACTTC
TRBJ2-7 | TRBD2 | 15 | TRBV5-1 | few | CASSRRGSGTYEQYF | TGCGCCAGCAGCCGGAGGGGTAGCGGGACCTACGAGCAGTACTTC
TRBJ1-2 | TRBD1 | 15 | TRBV20-1 | - | CSATPGLAGGYGYTF | TGCAGTGCTACTCCCGGTTTGGCAGGGGGATATGGCTACACCTTC
TRBJ2-3 | TRBD1 | 15 | TRBV6-1 | - | CATRRTGQGTDTQYF | TGTGCCACCAGAAGAACGGGACAGGGGACAGATACGCAGTATTTT
TRBJ1-2 | TRBD1 | 13 | TRBV7-9 | many | CASSGDRAYGYTF | TGTGCCAGCAGCGGCGACAGGGCCTATGGCTACACCTTC
TRBJ2-7 | - | 14 | TRBV30 | few | CAWSLPGYSYEQYF | TGTGCCTGGAGTCTCCCAGGGTACTCCTACGAGCAGTACTTC
TRBJ1-2 | - | 13 | TRBV21-1 | few | CASNPSGTGGYTF | TGTGCCAGTAACCCCTCTGGGACGGGTGGCTACACCTTC
TRBJ2-7 | - | 14 | TRBV6-5 | few | CASSYSQSSYEQYF | TGTGCCAGCAGTTACTCGCAGAGCTCCTACGAGCAGTACTTC
TRBJ2-7 | - | 12 | TRBV10-2 | many | CASSDEGYEQYF | TGCGCCAGCAGTGACGAGGGGTACGAGCAGTACTTC
TRBJ1-2 | - | 12 | TRBV7-9 | many | CASSSDQYGYTF | TGTGCCAGCAGCTCGGACCAATATGGCTACACCTTC